This TCR beta chain was sequenced for a study of blood T cell repertoires in COVID-19. Method: immunoSEQ multiplex PCR; TCRdb's copy keeps in-frame clones and lacks some. The sample yields about 160,000 clones, roughly 87% seen once. V lost 4 bases to trimming and J lost 3 bases, with 12 bases between them. The CDR3 sequence is 14 residues long. CDR1 is LNHDA, CDR2 SQIVND, per germline (reference sequence). V usage is TRBV19 and J usage is TRBJ2-5; tentative D call: TRBD2 (5 bases). Input material: PBMCs or T cells enriched from blood (not recorded which). The source is a woman between 50 and 59 years old who had recovered from COVID-19. CDR3 in amino acids: CASSTPGSEETQYF. CDR3 in DNA: TGTGCCAGTAGTACACCTGGTAGCGAAGAGACCCAGTACTTC.